These T cell receptor beta chains were read from a single sample in a study of CD8+ T cells in alopecia areata. The data were produced by immunoSEQ multiplex PCR, yet TCRdb's version contains in-frame clones alone and is incomplete. The sample records about 70,000 clones, 25% to 30% being singletons. The sequencing used CD8+ T cells sorted from blood, collected at week 4, from a patient treated with tofacitinib. The receptors stem from a human donor with alopecia areata. CDR3s include the opening cysteine and the closing phenylalanine or tryptophan. Fields, in order: D gene, J gene, clone size, V gene, CDR3 DNA, CDR3 protein. A D gene is named only where the DNA matches it firmly. The size entry is marked missing in some rows and otherwise reads once, few, many or a size class.

D: TRBD2; J: TRBJ2-5; size: NA; V: TRBV5-1; DNA: TGCGCCAGCAGCTCGCGGACTAGCGGGGTCCAAGGAGAGACCCAGTACTTC; CDR3: CASSSRTSGVQGETQYF
D: NA; J: TRBJ2-5; size: NA; V: TRBV27; DNA: TGTGCCAGCAGTGGGGGGGAGACCCAGTACTTC; CDR3: CASSGGETQYF
D: NA; J: TRBJ2-5; size: few; V: TRBV11-2; DNA: TGTGCCAGCAGCCCCTACAATCAGGGTCAGGAGACCCAGTACTTC; CDR3: CASSPYNQGQETQYF
D: NA; J: TRBJ2-3; size: NA; V: TRBV6-5; DNA: TGTGCCACCTCGCCCTCCGGAGATACGCAGTATTTT; CDR3: CATSPSGDTQYF
D: NA; J: TRBJ2-3; size: few; V: TRBV29-1; DNA: TGCAGCGCTTACGGCAGCACAGATACGCAGTATTTT; CDR3: CSAYGSTDTQYF
D: NA; J: TRBJ1-1; size: NA; V: TRBV28; DNA: TGTGCCAGCAGTTACAGGGCCGTGAACACTGAAGCTTTCTTT; CDR3: CASSYRAVNTEAFF
D: TRBD2; J: TRBJ2-1; size: few; V: TRBV29-1; DNA: TGCAGCGTCGAATTTAGCGGGAGAAACCACAATGAGCAGTTCTTC; CDR3: CSVEFSGRNHNEQFF
D: NA; J: TRBJ2-5; size: NA; V: TRBV29-1; DNA: TGCAGCGTGGAAGGGACCCTCCAAGAGACCCAGTACTTC; CDR3: CSVEGTLQETQYF
D: NA; J: TRBJ2-7; size: few; V: TRBV29-1; DNA: TGCAGCGTTGAGTTTGACGGGATCGAGCAGTACTTC; CDR3: CSVEFDGIEQYF
D: NA; J: TRBJ1-2; size: few; V: TRBV5-4; DNA: TGTGCCAGCAGGCACCCACAGGGAAGAATCTATGGCTACACCTTC; CDR3: CASRHPQGRIYGYTF
D: TRBD2; J: TRBJ2-7; size: few; V: TRBV27; DNA: TGTGCCAGCAAGGAGCGGGAGACCTCACTGGAGCAGTACTTC; CDR3: CASKERETSLEQYF
D: NA; J: TRBJ2-5; size: NA; V: TRBV18; DNA: TGTGCCAGCTCACCACCCGTCCCGCGGCCCGAAGAGACCCAGTACTTC; CDR3: CASSPPVPRPEETQYF
D: TRBD2; J: TRBJ2-5; size: NA; V: TRBV27; DNA: TGTGCCAGCAGTTTGGGTAGCGGGGGGAGTAAGGAGACCCAGTACTTC; CDR3: CASSLGSGGSKETQYF
D: NA; J: TRBJ1-2; size: NA; V: TRBV29-1; DNA: TGCAGCGTTGATCTCATTGGCTATGGCTACACCTTC; CDR3: CSVDLIGYGYTF
D: NA; J: TRBJ2-1; size: few; V: TRBV29-1; DNA: TGCAGCGTTGAAGAAACTCCTAGCGACTCCTACAATGAGCAGTTCTTC; CDR3: CSVEETPSDSYNEQFF
D: NA; J: TRBJ2-7; size: few; V: TRBV29-1; DNA: TGCAGCGGCTTTTCAAGTGGCGAGCAGTACTTC; CDR3: CSGFSSGEQYF
D: TRBD1; J: TRBJ2-7; size: NA; V: TRBV4-1; DNA: TGCGCCAGCAGCCAAGGGGCAGGGGGATCCTACGAGCAGTACTTC; CDR3: CASSQGAGGSYEQYF
D: NA; J: TRBJ1-2; size: NA; V: TRBV30; DNA: TGTGCCTGGGCCCCCGAAGCTAACTATGGCTACACCTTC; CDR3: CAWAPEANYGYTF
D: TRBD1; J: TRBJ2-7; size: few; V: TRBV30; DNA: TGTGCCTGGAGTTGGACAGGGGGCAACGAGCAGTACTTC; CDR3: CAWSWTGGNEQYF
D: TRBD2; J: TRBJ2-7; size: few; V: TRBV29-1; DNA: TGCAGCGTTGCGGGAGGGTACGAAGCGGTTGACGAGCAGTACTTC; CDR3: CSVAGGYEAVDEQYF
D: NA; J: TRBJ2-7; size: few; V: TRBV9; DNA: TGTGCCAGCAGCGTAGGTGACCCGGGACACTTTCACTACGAGCAGTACTTC; CDR3: CASSVGDPGHFHYEQYF
D: NA; J: TRBJ2-2; size: once; V: TRBV30; DNA: TGTGCCTGGAGTGTATTAGTGGGCGGGGAGTTCACCGGGGAGCTGTTTTTT; CDR3: CAWSVLVGGEFTGELFF
D: NA; J: TRBJ1-5; size: NA; V: TRBV19; DNA: TGTGCCAGTAGTCTCGCCTCCTCGGGGCGGAATCAGCCCCAGCATTTT; CDR3: CASSLASSGRNQPQHF
D: NA; J: TRBJ1-5; size: NA; V: TRBV15; DNA: TGTGCCACCAGCCTGGGGTTTGGCAATCAGCCCCAGCATTTT; CDR3: CATSLGFGNQPQHF
D: NA; J: TRBJ2-7; size: NA; V: TRBV29-1; DNA: TGCAGCGTCTGGACTGGGCAAGGCGAGCAGTACTTC; CDR3: CSVWTGQGEQYF
D: NA; J: TRBJ1-2; size: NA; V: TRBV25-1; DNA: TGTGCCAGCAGTGCCCCCTATGGCTACACCTTC; CDR3: CASSAPYGYTF
D: TRBD1; J: TRBJ1-5; size: few; V: TRBV27; DNA: TGTGCCAGCAGTTTAATGGGACAGGGCTGGCAGCCCCAGCATTTT; CDR3: CASSLMGQGWQPQHF
D: NA; J: TRBJ1-2; size: few; V: TRBV25-1; DNA: TGTGCCAGCGCGGACAGTTTCTATGGCTACACCTTC; CDR3: CASADSFYGYTF
D: NA; J: TRBJ2-7; size: few; V: TRBV29-1; DNA: TGCAGCGTTGTACTCCCGGTCTACGAGCAGTACTTC; CDR3: CSVVLPVYEQYF
D: NA; J: TRBJ2-7; size: NA; V: TRBV29-1; DNA: TGCAGCGTTACGGGTCCTTTGGCCAACGAGCAGTACTTC; CDR3: CSVTGPLANEQYF
D: NA; J: TRBJ2-7; size: NA; V: TRBV25-1; DNA: TGTGCCAGCAGTGAACGAGGGGCGGCGACGGAAGAGCAGTACTTC; CDR3: CASSERGAATEEQYF
D: NA; J: TRBJ2-1; size: few; V: TRBV29-1; DNA: TGCAGCGTTGATACGGGGAATGAGCAGTTCTTC; CDR3: CSVDTGNEQFF
D: NA; J: TRBJ1-2; size: few; V: TRBV29-1; DNA: TGCAGCGTTTCTGACAGCCACTATGGCTACACCTTC; CDR3: CSVSDSHYGYTF